These 10 T cell receptor beta chains came from one sample sequenced in a study of graft-versus-host responses after intestinal transplantation. TCRdb's copy holds only in-frame clones and misses some; the assay was immunoSEQ multiplex PCR. This sample has tens of thousands of clones, with approximately 95% found just once. Antigens for these TCRs are unknown. The sample consisted of unstimulated CD8+ T cells sorted from spleen or lymph node cells, taken before transplant. The receptors stem from a human donor who was the organ donor for an intestinal transplant.

V usage is TRBV5-1 and J usage is TRBJ1-2, with D possibly being TRBD1 (6 bases). The CDR3 runs to 14 residues. Looked up from germline, CDR1 is SGHRS and CDR2 is YFSETQ. V lost 4 bases, J lost 4 bases, and 14 bases lay in between. In DNA form, the CDR3 reads TGCGCCAGCAGCCCCCTCTACAGGGCCTATGGCTACACCTTC. Translated: CASSPLYRAYGYTF. Full variable domain (remainder filled in from reference TRBV5-1 and TRBJ1-2): KAGVTQTPRYLIKTRGQQVTLSCSPISGHRSVSWYQQTPGQGLQFLFEYFSETQRNKGNFPGRFSGRQFSNSRSEMNVSTLELGDSALYLCASSPLYRAYGYTFGSGTRLTVV.

The genes are TRBV6-6 and TRBJ2-7, with a tentative D call TRBD1 (7 bases). The CDR3 is made up of 15 amino acids. Per germline, CDR1 MNHNY and CDR2 SVGAGI (reference sequence). The ends were cut back, 6 bases at V and 3 bases at J, with 18 bases in the middle. CDR3 amino acids: CASSPGQTRLYEQYF. The CDR3 DNA reads TGTGCCAGCAGCCCGGGACAGACTAGGCTCTACGAGCAGTACTTC.

V gene TRBV25-1 combines with J gene TRBJ1-1; 8 bases map to TRBD1. The CDR3 totals 15 residues. Germline trimming cut 8 bases from V and 2 bases from J; bases unmatched to any gene: 10. Per germline, CDR1 MGHDK and CDR2 SYGVNS. The CDR3 DNA is TGTGCCAGCGCTGGACAGGGTGCGAAAAACACTGAAGCTTTCTTT. Protein: CASAGQGAKNTEAFF.

The chain links TRBV5-1 to TRBJ1-2; D call uncertain. Germline lookup yields CDR1 SGHRS and CDR2 YFSETQ. Trimming cost V 0 bases and J 5 bases, with 17 bases left between them. CDR3 length: 16 amino acids. The CDR3: CASSLVGLRTVYGYTF. Here the CDR3 DNA reads TGCGCCAGCAGCTTGGTCGGACTCCGGACGGTATATGGCTACACCTTC.

This chain connects TRBV6-9 to TRBJ2-2, with D possibly being TRBD1 (6 bases). The CDR3 covers 16 residues. Germline CDR1 reads MNHGY; CDR2 reads SVAAGI. Trimming removed 8 bases at V and 3 bases at J, with 19 bases between. CDR3 nucleotides: TGTGCCAGCCGTCCGATCCCAGGGGCCCACACCGGGGAGCTGTTTTTT. Protein: CASRPIPGAHTGELFF.

The genes are TRBV5-4 and TRBJ1-1; TRBD1 is a possible D gene (5 bases). The CDR3 is made up of 14 amino acids. The V end lost 3 bases, the J end lost 5 bases, and 14 bases lay between the germline ends. CDR1 and CDR2 (germline): SGHNT, YYREEE (reference sequence). The CDR3: CASSSPPGRTEAFF. In DNA form, the CDR3 reads TGTGCCAGCAGCTCCCCTCCAGGGCGAACTGAAGCTTTCTTT.

Comment on this clone: Distinct nucleotide sequences in the sample also encode this CDR3. As DNA, the CDR3 is TGCGCCAGCAGCCTAGCGGGGGACCTCCAGTTCTTC. Translating gives CASSLAGDLQFF. The V gene is TRBV5-1, the J gene TRBJ2-1; 10 bases are a match to TRBD2. The germline V gene encodes CDR1 SGHRS and CDR2 YFSETQ. The J segment lost 13 bases and the V segment lost 4 bases, leaving 5 bases of the junction unmatched. This CDR3 has 12 residues.

As for this clone: The identical CDR3 is also encoded by other nucleotide sequences in the sample. The chain carries TRBV27 and TRBJ2-7; no clear D gene. Trimming took 2 bases from V and 2 from J, leaving 7 bases between them. Germline V lookup: CDR1 MNHEY, CDR2 SMNVEV (reference sequence). This CDR3 has 13 amino acids. Here the CDR3 reads CASSLGPAYEQYF. The CDR3 DNA follows: TGTGCCAGCAGTTTAGGTCCAGCCTACGAGCAGTACTTC.

CDR3 sequence reads: CASRYSASGYNEQFF. As DNA, the CDR3 is TGTGCCAGCCGGTACAGCGCTAGCGGCTACAATGAGCAGTTCTTC. The V gene is TRBV27, the J gene TRBJ2-1, with 7 bases matching TRBD2. The CDR3 is 15 residues long. With 8 bases clipped from V and 3 bases from J, the junction kept 10 bases outside the gene matches. Germline values: CDR1 MNHEY, CDR2 SMNVEV (reference sequence).

The chain couples TRBV19 to TRBJ1-6; D is unclear. CDR3 length: 13 amino acids. Germline V gives CDR1 LNHDA, CDR2 SQIVND (reference sequence). V lost 3 bases and J lost 8, with 8 bases in between. The CDR3: CASSMSGYSPLHF. The CDR3 DNA follows: TGTGCCAGTAGTATGAGCGGTTATTCACCCCTCCACTTT. The variable domain in full, with the rest retrieved from reference TRBV19 and TRBJ1-6, is DGGITQSPKYLFRKEGQNVTLSCEQNLNHDAMYWYRQDPGQGLRLIYYSQIVNDFQKGDIAEGYSVSREKKESFPLTVTSAQKNPTAFYLCASSMSGYSPLHFGNGTRLTVT.